This TCR beta chain stems from a study of early T cells in non-severe SARS-CoV-2 infection. Study context: Sequenced bulk RNA came from whole blood that was unsorted, and chains were unpaired.

Unique molecular identifier tags were affixed to discrete cDNA molecules. Each CDR3 protein is one row after TCRdb ran MiXCR on the 5' RACE reads. The sample lists about 84,000 distinct CDR3 sequences, 9% to 13% seen once, with over 2.5% in the top ten. This clonotype was recorded many times. Antigen: not known. The CDR3 contains 14 residues. V lost 5 bases to trimming and J lost 0 bases, with 11 bases between them. Per the germline V gene, CDR1 is DFQATT and CDR2 is SNEGSKA (reference sequence). Findings of the study overall: VDJdb matching favored anti-spike CD8 responses, missing private and CD4 specificities.

The clonotype originates from an adult who was a healthcare worker with PCR-confirmed SARS-CoV-2 infection or an uninfected control (not recorded which). The material sequenced was whole blood. The chain combines TRBV20-1 with TRBJ1-3; D is ambiguous. The CDR3 loop is CSARGFSSGNTIYF. The CDR3 DNA reads as TGCAGTGCTCGAGGGTTCAGCTCTGGAAACACCATATATTTT.